These 2 T cell receptor beta chains came from one sample sequenced in a study of T cells after posttransplantation cyclophosphamide (dated by TCRdb to 2016 to 2017). Receptor libraries were prepared by the immunoSEQ multiplex PCR assay. The immuneACCESS repertoire file appears here via TCRdb, limited to in-frame rearrangements. These files lack a portion of the clones; in checked studies, under half of the deficit traces to unresolved V genes, and the cause of the others is not known. Across this sample there are roughly 20,000 clones, with about 85% seen only once. The ten top clones hold 6% to 8% of the sample. This specimen's treatment or condition label, per the study, means: high-dose cyclophosphamide on days +3 and +4 as single-agent GVHD prophylaxis. For conditioning, the PTCy patients got busulfan and fludarabine, then a related or unrelated marrow graft, followed by cyclophosphamide on days +3 and +4.

Sequences were derived from PBMCs, sampled after allogeneic stem cell transplant with posttransplant cyclophosphamide. These receptors all come from a female patient between 35 and 55 years old who received an allogeneic stem cell transplant from a related donor, was CMV-positive, and had no GVHD. Because of the transplant, the T cells may be the graft donor's rather than the patient's own.

The chain recombines TRBV5-1 with TRBJ2-1; 11 bases map to TRBD1. The germline V gene has CDR1 SGHRS and CDR2 YFSETQ. V shed 4 bases and J 4 bases; nucleotides not matched to a gene: 7. The CDR3 is made up of 16 amino acids. CDR3 amino acids: CASSPPGQGVYNEQFF. CDR3 coding DNA: TGCGCCAGCAGCCCGCCGGGACAGGGGGTATACAATGAGCAGTTCTTC.

V and J are TRBV29-1 and TRBJ1-3, with 7 bases lining up with TRBD1. Germline CDR1 reads SQVTM; CDR2 reads ANQGSEA. The CDR3 loop spans 13 amino acids. The V segment lost 7 bases and the J segment 4 bases; nucleotides outside the gene matches: 7. CDR3: CSAEGGRGNTIYF. The CDR3 DNA is TGCAGCGCCGAAGGGGGCCGGGGAAACACCATATATTTT.